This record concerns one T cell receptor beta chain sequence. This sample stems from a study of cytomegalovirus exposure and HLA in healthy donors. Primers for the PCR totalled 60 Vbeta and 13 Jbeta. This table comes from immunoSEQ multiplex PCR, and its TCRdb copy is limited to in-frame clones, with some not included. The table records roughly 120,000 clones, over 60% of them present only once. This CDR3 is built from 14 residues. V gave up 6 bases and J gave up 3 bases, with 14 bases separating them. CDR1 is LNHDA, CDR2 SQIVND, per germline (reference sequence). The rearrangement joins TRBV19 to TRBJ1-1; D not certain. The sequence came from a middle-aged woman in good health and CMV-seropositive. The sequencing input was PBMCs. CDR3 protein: CASRPLREYTEAFF. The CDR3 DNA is TGTGCCAGTAGACCTCTGAGAGAATACACTGAAGCTTTCTTT.